The clone carrying this TCR beta chain appeared a few times. The CDR3 runs to 14 residues. Trimming left V 9 bases short and J 6 bases short, with 18 bases between. Germline assignment: CDR1 MNHEY and CDR2 SMNVEV (reference sequence). Building of the TCR beta libraries involved iRepertoire HTBI primers and Arm-PCR of CDR3 regions. MiXCR, run by TCRdb on the multiplex PCR reads, gives a single entry per CDR3 protein. The sample yields approximately 490,000 distinct CDR3 sequences, around 15% seen once. The time point is: newly diagnosed GD, antithyroid drugs for less than 3 months. Construction of the TCR library relied on RNA isolated from PBMCs. This record belongs to a study of regulatory T cells in long-lasting Graves disease. This same sample was also part of a study on T cells in Graves' hyperthyroidism and ophthalmopathy. That report notes: These patients, aged 18 to 65, had recently diagnosed hyperthyroidism lasting under 2 months. Appearing also in blood were most of the thyroid clonotypes expanded above 0.001. A model built on 13 V-J features separated ophthalmopathy from stable hyperthyroidism.

The sequence was collected from a man aged 40-50 years with Graves disease. The sequences come from peripheral blood mononuclear cells (PBMCs), collected at new diagnosis, from a patient treated with antithyroid drugs. The chain joins TRBV27 to TRBJ2-1; D remains unclear. The CDR3, as DNA: TGTGCCAGTGCCCTTAGCCTATTCGGCAATGAGCAGTTCTTC. Translation gives CASALSLFGNEQFF.